This T cell receptor (beta chain) is from a study of blood T cell repertoires in COVID-19. On the study more broadly: Sites in the United States, Italy and Spain provided acute and convalescent COVID-19 samples.

There are 15 residues in the CDR3. The V and J ends lost 5 bases and 7 bases, in that order; junction bases with no gene match: 7. CDR1 SGHTA and CDR2 FQGNSA come from the germline V gene. Method: immunoSEQ multiplex PCR; TCRdb's copy keeps in-frame clones and lacks some. Of about 47,000 clones in the sample, around 68% were seen once. The sequenced material came from peripheral blood. The TCR comes from a woman in her 70s with acute or convalescent COVID-19. The chain employs TRBV7-2 and TRBJ2-7; 14 bases are a match to TRBD2. The CDR3 region is CASSTTSGRANEQYF. The CDR3 DNA reads as TGTGCCAGCAGCACGACTAGCGGGAGGGCAAATGAGCAGTACTTC.